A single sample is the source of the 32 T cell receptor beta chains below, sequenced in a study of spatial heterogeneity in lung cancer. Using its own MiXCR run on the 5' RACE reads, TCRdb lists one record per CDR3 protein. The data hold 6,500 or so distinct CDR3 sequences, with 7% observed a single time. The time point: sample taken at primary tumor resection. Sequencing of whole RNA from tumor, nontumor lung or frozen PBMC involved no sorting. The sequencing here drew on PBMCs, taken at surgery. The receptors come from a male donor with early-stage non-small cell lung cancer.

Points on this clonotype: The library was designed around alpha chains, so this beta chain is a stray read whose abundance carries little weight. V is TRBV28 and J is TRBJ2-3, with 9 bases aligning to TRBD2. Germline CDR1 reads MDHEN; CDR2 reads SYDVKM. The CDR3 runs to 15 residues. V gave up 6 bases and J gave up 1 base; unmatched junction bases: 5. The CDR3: CASRDIAGGTDTQYF. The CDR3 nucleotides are TGTGCCAGCAGAGATATAGCGGGGGGCACAGATACGCAGTATTTT.

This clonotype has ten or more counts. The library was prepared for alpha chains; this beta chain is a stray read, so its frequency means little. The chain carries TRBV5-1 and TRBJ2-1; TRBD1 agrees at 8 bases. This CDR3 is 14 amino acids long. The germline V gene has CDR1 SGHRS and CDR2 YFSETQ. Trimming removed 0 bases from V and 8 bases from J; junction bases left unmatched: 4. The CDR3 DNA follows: TGCGCCAGCAGCTTGGGACAGGGGTTTGATGAGCAGTTCTTC. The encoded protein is CASSLGQGFDEQFF.

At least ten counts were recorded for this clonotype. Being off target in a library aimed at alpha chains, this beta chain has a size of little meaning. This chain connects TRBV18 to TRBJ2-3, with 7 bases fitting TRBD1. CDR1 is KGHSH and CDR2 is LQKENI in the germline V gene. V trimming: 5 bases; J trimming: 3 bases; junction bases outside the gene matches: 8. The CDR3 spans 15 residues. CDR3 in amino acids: CASSSRQGLTDTQYF. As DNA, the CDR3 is TGTGCCAGCTCATCTCGACAGGGATTGACAGATACGCAGTATTTT. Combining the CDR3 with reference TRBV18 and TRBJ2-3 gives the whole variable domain NAGVMQNPRHLVRRRGQEARLRCSPMKGHSHVYWYRQLPEEGLKFMVYLQKENIIDESGMPKERFSAEFPKEGPSILRIQQVVRGDSAAYFCASSSRQGLTDTQYFGPGTRLTVL.

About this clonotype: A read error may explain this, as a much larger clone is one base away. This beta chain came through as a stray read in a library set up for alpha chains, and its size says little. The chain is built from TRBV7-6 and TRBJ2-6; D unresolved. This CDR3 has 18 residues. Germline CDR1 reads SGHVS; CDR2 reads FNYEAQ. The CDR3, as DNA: TGTGCCAGCAGCCAGAGGCACGATCCTTACTCTGGGACCAACGTCCTGACTTTC. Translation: CASSQRHDPYSGTNVLTF.

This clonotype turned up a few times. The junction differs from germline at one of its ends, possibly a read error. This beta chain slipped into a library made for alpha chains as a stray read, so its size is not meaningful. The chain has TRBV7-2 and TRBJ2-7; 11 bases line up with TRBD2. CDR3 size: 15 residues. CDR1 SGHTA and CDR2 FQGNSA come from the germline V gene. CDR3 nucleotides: TGTGCCAGCAGGATAGCGGGAGGGGTCTCCCACGAGCAGTACTTC. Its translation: CASRIAGGVSHEQYF.

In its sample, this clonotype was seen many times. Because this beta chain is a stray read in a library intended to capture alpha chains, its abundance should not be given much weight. The CDR3 protein is CSVSPGLEDEQYF. CDR3 in DNA: TGCAGCGTGTCACCGGGACTAGAAGACGAGCAGTACTTC. The chain couples TRBV29-1 to TRBJ2-7, with 8 bases identical to TRBD2. Germline V gives CDR1 SQVTM, CDR2 ANQGSEA. The CDR3 covers 13 residues. After removal of 6 bases from V and 5 bases from J, the junction contained 9 bases not matched to a gene.

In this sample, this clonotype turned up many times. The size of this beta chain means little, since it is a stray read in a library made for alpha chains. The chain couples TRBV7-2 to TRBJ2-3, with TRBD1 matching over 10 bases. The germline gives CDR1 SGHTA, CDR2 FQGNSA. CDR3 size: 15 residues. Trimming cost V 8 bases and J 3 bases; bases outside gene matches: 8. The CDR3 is CASGDRGSWTDTQYF. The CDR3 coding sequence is TGTGCCAGCGGGGACAGGGGTTCATGGACAGATACGCAGTATTTT.

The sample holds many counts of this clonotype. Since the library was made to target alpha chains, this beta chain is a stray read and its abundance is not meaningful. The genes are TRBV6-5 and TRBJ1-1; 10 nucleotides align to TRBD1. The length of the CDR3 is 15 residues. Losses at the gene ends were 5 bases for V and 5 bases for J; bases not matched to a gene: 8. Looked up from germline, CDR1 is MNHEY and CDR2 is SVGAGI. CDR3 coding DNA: TGTGCCAGCAGTCCCAACTTGGACAGGGGGACTGAAGCTTTCTTT. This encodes CASSPNLDRGTEAFF.

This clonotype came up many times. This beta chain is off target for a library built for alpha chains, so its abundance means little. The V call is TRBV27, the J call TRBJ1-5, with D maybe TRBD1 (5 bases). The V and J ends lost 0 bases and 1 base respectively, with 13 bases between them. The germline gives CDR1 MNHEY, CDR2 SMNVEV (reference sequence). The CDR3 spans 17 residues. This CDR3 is CASSLSIGQGSNQPQHF. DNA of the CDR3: TGTGCCAGCAGTTTATCGATAGGGCAGGGAAGCAATCAGCCCCAGCATTTT.

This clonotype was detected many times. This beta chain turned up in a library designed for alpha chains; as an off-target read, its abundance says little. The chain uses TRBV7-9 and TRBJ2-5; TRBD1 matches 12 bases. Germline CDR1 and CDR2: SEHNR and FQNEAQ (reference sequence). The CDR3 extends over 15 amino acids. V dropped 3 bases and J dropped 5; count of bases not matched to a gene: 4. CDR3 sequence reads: CASSLGQGASETQYF. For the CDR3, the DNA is TGTGCCAGCAGCTTGGGACAGGGGGCGTCGGAGACCCAGTACTTC.

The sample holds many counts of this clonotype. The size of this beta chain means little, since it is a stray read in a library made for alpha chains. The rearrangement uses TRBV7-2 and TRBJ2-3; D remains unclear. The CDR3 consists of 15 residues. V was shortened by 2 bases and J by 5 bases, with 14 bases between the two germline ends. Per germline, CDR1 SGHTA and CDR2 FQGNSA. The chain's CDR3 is CASSLPKGQLDTQYF. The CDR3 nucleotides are TGTGCCAGCAGCTTACCTAAGGGTCAATTAGATACGCAGTATTTT.

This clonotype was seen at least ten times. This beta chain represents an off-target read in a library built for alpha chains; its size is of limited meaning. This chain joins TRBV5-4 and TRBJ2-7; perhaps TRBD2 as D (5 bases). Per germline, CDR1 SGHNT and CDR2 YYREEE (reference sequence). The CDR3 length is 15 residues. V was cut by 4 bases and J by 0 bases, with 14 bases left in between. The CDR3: CASSKGGGSSYEQYF. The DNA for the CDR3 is TGTGCCAGCAGCAAAGGAGGCGGAAGCTCCTACGAGCAGTACTTC. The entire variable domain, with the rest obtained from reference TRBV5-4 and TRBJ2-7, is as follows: ETGVTQSPTHLIKTRGQQVTLRCSSQSGHNTVSWYQQALGQGPQFIFQYYREEENGRGNFPPRFSGLQFPNYSSELNVNALELDDSALYLCASSKGGGSSYEQYFGPGTRLTVT.

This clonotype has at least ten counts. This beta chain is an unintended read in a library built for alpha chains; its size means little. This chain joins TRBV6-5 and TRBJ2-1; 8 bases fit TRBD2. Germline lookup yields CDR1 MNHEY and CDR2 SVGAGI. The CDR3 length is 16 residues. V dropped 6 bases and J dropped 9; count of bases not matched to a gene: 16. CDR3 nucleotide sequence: TGTGCCAGCAGGCGCGGTGGGAGCGGGAGATTGAGTGAGCAGTTCTTC. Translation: CASRRGGSGRLSEQFF.

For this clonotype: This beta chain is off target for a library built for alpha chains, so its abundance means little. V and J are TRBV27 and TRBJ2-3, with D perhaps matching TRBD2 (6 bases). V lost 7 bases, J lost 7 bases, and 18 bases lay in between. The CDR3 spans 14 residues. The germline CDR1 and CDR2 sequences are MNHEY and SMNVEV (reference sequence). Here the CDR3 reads CASTLGGPGNTQYF. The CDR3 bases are TGTGCCAGCACCCTCGGGGGACCCGGGAATACGCAGTATTTT.

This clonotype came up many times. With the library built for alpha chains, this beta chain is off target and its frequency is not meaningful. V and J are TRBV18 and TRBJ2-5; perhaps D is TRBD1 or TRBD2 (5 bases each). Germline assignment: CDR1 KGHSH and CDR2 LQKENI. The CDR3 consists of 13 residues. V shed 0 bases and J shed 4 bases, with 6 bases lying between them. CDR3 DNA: TGTGCCAGCTCACCACCGGGGGTAGAGACCCAGTACTTC. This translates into CASSPPGVETQYF. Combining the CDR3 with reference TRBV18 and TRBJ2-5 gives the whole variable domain NAGVMQNPRHLVRRRGQEARLRCSPMKGHSHVYWYRQLPEEGLKFMVYLQKENIIDESGMPKERFSAEFPKEGPSILRIQQVVRGDSAAYFCASSPPGVETQYFGPGTRLLVL.

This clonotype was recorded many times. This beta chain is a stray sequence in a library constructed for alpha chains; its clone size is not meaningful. The CDR3 nucleotides read TGTGCCAGCAGCTTGCGGATCCAAGAGACCCAGTACTTC. Amino acids: CASSLRIQETQYF. J is TRBJ2-5 and V is TRBV7-6, with unresolved D. The germline CDR1 and CDR2 sequences are SGHVS and FNYEAQ. V was clipped by 3 bases and J by 1 base, with 6 bases between them. This CDR3 contains 13 residues.

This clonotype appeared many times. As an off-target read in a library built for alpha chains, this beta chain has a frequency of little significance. The CDR3 is CASSINLGLNEQFF. For the CDR3, the DNA is TGTGCCAGTAGTATAAATCTGGGGTTAAATGAGCAGTTCTTC. The gene calls are TRBV19 and TRBJ2-1, with D unresolved. CDR1 and CDR2 from the germline V gene are LNHDA and SQIVND (reference sequence). This CDR3 has 14 amino acids. V lost 2 bases to trimming and J lost 7 bases, with 12 bases between them. The variable domain in full, with the rest retrieved from reference TRBV19 and TRBJ2-1, is DGGITQSPKYLFRKEGQNVTLSCEQNLNHDAMYWYRQDPGQGLRLIYYSQIVNDFQKGDIAEGYSVSREKKESFPLTVTSAQKNPTAFYLCASSINLGLNEQFFGPGTRLTVL.

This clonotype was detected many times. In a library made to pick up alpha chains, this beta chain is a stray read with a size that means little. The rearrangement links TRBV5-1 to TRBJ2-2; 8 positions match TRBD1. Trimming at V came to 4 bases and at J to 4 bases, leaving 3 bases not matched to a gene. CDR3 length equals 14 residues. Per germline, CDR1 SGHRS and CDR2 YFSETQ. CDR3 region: CASSTGQVTGELFF. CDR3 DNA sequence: TGCGCCAGCAGCACGGGACAGGTCACCGGGGAGCTGTTTTTT.

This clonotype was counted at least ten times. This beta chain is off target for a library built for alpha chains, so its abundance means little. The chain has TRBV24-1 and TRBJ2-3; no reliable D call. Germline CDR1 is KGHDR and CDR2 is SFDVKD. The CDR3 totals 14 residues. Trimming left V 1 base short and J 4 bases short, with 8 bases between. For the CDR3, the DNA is TGTGCCACCAGTGATTTCACCGCGGCAGATACGCAGTATTTT. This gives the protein CATSDFTAADTQYF.

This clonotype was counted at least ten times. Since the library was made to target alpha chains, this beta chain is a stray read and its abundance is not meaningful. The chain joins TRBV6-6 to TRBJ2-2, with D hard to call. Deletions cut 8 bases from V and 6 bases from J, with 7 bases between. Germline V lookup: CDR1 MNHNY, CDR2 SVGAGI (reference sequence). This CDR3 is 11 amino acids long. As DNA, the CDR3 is TGTGCCAGCCGGTTTGCCGGGGAGCTGTTTTTT. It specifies CASRFAGELFF.

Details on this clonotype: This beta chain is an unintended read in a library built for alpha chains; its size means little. CDR3 residues: CASSFNRADSPLHF. CDR3 DNA: TGTGCCAGCAGTTTCAACAGGGCGGACTCACCCCTCCACTTT. This rearrangement joins TRBV12-3 or TRBV12-4 to TRBJ1-6; D is possibly TRBD1 (6 bases). This CDR3 is built from 14 residues. Trimming left V 3 bases short and J 10 bases short, with 13 bases between.

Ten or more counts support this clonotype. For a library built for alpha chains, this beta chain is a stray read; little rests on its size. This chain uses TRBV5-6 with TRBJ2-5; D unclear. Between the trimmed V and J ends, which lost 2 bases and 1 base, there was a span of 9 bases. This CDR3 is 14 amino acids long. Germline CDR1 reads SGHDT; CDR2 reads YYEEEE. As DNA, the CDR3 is TGTGCCAGCAGCTTCTTAGTGGGCCAAGAGACCCAGTACTTC. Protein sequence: CASSFLVGQETQYF.

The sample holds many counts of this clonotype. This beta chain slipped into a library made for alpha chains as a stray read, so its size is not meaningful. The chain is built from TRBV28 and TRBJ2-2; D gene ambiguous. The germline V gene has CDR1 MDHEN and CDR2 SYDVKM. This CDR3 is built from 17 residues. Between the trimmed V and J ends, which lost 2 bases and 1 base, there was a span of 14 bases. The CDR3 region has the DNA TGTGCCAGCAGTTTAAGATTAGACTGGCAGAACACCGGGGAGCTGTTTTTT. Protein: CASSLRLDWQNTGELFF. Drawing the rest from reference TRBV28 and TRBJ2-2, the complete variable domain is DVKVTQSSRYLVKRTGEKVFLECVQDMDHENMFWYRQDPGLGLRLIYFSYDVKMKEKGDIPEGYSVSREKKERFSLILESASTNQTSMYLCASSLRLDWQNTGELFFGEGSRLTVL.

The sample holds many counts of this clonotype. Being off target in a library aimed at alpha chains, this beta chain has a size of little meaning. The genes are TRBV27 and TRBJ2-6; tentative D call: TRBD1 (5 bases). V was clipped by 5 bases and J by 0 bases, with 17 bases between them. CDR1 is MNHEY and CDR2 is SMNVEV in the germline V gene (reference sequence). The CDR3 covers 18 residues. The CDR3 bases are TGTGCCAGCAGTCCCCTCGACAGCGTGACCTCTGGGGCCAACGTCCTGACTTTC. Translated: CASSPLDSVTSGANVLTF.

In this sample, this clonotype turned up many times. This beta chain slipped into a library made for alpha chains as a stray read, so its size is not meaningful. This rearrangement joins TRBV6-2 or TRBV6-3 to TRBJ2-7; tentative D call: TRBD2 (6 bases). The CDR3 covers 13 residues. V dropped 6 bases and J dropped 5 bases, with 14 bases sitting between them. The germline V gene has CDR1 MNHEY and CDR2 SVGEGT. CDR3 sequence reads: CASSLRGWDEQYV. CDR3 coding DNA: TGTGCCAGCAGCCTGCGGGGTTGGGACGAGCAGTACGTC.

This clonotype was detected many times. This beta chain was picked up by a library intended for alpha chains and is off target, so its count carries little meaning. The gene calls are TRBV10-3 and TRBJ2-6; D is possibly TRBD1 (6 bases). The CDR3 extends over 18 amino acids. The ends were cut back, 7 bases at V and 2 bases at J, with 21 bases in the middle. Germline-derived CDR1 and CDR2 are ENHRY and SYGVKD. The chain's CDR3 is CAIMKGEGAGTGANVLTF. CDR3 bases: TGTGCCATCATGAAGGGGGAAGGGGCCGGTACTGGGGCCAACGTCCTGACTTTC.

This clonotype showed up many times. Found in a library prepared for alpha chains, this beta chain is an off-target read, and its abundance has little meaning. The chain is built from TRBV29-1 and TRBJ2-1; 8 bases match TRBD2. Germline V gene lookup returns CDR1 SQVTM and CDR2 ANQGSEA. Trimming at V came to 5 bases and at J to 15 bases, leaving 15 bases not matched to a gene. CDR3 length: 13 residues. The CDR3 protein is CSVSGTSGARRFF. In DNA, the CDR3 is TGCAGCGTTTCCGGTACTAGCGGAGCCCGCCGGTTCTTC.

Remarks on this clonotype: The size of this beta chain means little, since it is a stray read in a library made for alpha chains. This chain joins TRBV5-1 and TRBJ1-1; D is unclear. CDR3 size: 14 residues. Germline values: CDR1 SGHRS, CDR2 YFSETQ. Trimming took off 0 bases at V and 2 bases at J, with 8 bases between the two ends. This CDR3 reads CASSLVGSNTEAFF. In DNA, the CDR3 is TGCGCCAGCAGCTTGGTGGGGTCCAACACTGAAGCTTTCTTT.

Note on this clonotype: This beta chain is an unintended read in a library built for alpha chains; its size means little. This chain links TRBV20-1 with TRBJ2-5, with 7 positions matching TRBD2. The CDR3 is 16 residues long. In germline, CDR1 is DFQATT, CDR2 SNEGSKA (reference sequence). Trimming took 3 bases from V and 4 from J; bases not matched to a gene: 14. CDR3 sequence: CSASYAGAVNRETQYF. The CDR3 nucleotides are TGCAGTGCTAGTTACGCGGGAGCCGTAAATCGAGAGACCCAGTACTTC.

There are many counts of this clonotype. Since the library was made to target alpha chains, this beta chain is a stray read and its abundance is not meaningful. The CDR3 coding sequence is TGTGCCAGCACTTCCTGGGGTGAGCAGTTCTTC. Amino acids: CASTSWGEQFF. V and J are TRBV6-2 or TRBV6-3 and TRBJ2-1; unclear D gene. The germline gives CDR1 MNHEY, CDR2 SVGEGT. Trimming left V 7 bases short and J 9 bases short, with 10 bases between. The CDR3 has 11 residues.

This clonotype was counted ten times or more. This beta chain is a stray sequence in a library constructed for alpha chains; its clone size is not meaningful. The CDR3 sequence is CASSQGITDSNQPQHF. CDR3 DNA: TGTGCCAGCTCACAGGGGATCACCGACAGCAATCAGCCCCAGCATTTT. The rearrangement joins TRBV18 to TRBJ1-5; a weak D match, TRBD1 (5 bases). Trimming removed 4 bases from V and 1 base from J, with 14 bases in between. CDR1 and CDR2 from the germline V gene are KGHSH and LQKENI. This CDR3 contains 16 residues.

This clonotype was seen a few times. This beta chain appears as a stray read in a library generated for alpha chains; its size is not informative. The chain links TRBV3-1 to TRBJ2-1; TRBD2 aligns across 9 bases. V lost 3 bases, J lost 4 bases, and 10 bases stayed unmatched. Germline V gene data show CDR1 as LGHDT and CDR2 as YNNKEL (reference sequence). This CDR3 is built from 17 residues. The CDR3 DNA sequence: TGTGCCAGCAGCCATCCACAGCGGACTAGCGTGTACAATGAGCAGTTCTTC. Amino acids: CASSHPQRTSVYNEQFF.